This T cell receptor beta chain emerged from a study of T-cell memory formation after mild COVID-19. This clonotype was counted only a few times. The antigen is undetermined. 5'RACE, which relied on constant-segment primers, yielded TCR alpha and TCR beta cDNA libraries carrying sample barcodes and UMIs. From the 5' RACE reads, TCRdb called clonotypes with MiXCR, one entry per CDR3 protein. The repertoire has approximately 89,000 distinct CDR3 sequences, around 13% of them found once; the top ten carry 35% to 50%. This CDR3 region has 13 residues. Trimming took 5 bases from V and 0 from J, leaving 7 bases between them. Germline values: CDR1 DFQATT, CDR2 SNEGSKA (reference sequence). Findings of the study overall: Contracting clones, day 15 to 85, had balanced CD4/CD8, and later expanders favored CD4+.

The rearrangement joins TRBV20-1 to TRBJ1-4; D call uncertain. Sequenced sample: PBMCs or a T cell subset sorted from them (not recorded which). This TCR was sampled from a man aged 18-30 years who had mild COVID-19 (a few samples of this study predate the infection). Cell type and time point are not known. The CDR3, as DNA: TGCAGTGCTTCAGCTTCAACTAATGAAAAACTGTTTTTT. This encodes CSASASTNEKLFF.